Listed here are 23 T cell receptor beta chains from one sample, sequenced in a study of blood T cell repertoires in COVID-19. Sequencing was performed with immunoSEQ multiplex PCR; in TCRdb, only in-frame clones are kept and a portion is missing. The table has 80,000 to 100,000 clones, about 86% seen once. Material for sequencing was peripheral blood. These receptors came from a woman older than 75 in a cohort sampled during active or convalescent COVID-19.

The V and J genes are TRBV28 and TRBJ1-2; D is ambiguous. Trimming stripped 6 bases from V and 2 bases from J, with 7 bases between. The CDR3 totals 12 residues. Germline V gene lookup returns CDR1 MDHEN and CDR2 SYDVKM. CDR3: CASSLGNYGYTF. The CDR3 bases are TGTGCCAGCAGCCTAGGAAACTATGGCTACACCTTC.

The gene calls are TRBV12-3 or TRBV12-4 and TRBJ2-5; weak D call: TRBD1 (6 bases). The CDR3 loop spans 13 amino acids. V lost 0 bases and J lost 7, with 9 bases in between. CDR3 protein: CASSLAQGGTQYF. In nucleotides, the CDR3 is TGTGCCAGCAGTTTAGCACAGGGTGGGACCCAGTACTTC.

The chain links TRBV7-2 to TRBJ1-1, with D perhaps TRBD1 (5 bases). V lost 1 base to trimming and J lost 1 base, with 7 bases between them. From germline, CDR1 is SGHTA and CDR2 FQGNSA. The CDR3 consists of 14 residues. The CDR3, as DNA: TGTGCCAGCAGCTTAGGGGGCCCGAACACTGAAGCTTTCTTT. Its protein is CASSLGGPNTEAFF.

The rearrangement uses TRBV9 and TRBJ1-5; D remains ambiguous. CDR3 size: 14 residues. Trimming shortened V by 2 bases and J by 5 bases, and 11 bases separated the two germline ends. In germline, CDR1 is SGDLS, CDR2 YYNGEE. CDR3: CASSVSSSDQPQHF. Here the CDR3 DNA reads TGTGCCAGCAGCGTTTCGAGTAGTGATCAGCCCCAGCATTTT.

The V and J genes are TRBV2 and TRBJ2-3; the match to TRBD1 covers 7 bases. The CDR3 totals 14 residues. Germline values: CDR1 SNHLY, CDR2 FYNNEI. V dropped 5 bases and J dropped 5; count of bases not matched to a gene: 7. CDR3 sequence (DNA): TGTGCCAGCAGTCCTACAGGGGTGGGAGATACGCAGTATTTT. Its protein is CASSPTGVGDTQYF.

V is TRBV12-3 or TRBV12-4 and J is TRBJ1-2; TRBD1 matches at 9 bases. The CDR3 sequence is 13 residues long. The V segment lost 9 bases and the J segment 4 bases; nucleotides outside the gene matches: 6. CDR3 nucleotides: TGTGCCAGTGCTACAGGGGGCAGCTATGGCTACACCTTC. Its translation: CASATGGSYGYTF.

A few counts support this clone. The CDR3 bases are TGCAGCGTCCCCCTCTACAGGAGCTCCTACAATGAGCAGTTCTTC. Translating it yields CSVPLYRSSYNEQFF. The genes are TRBV29-1 and TRBJ2-1, with D possibly being TRBD1 (5 bases). Germline V CDR1 and CDR2: SQVTM, ANQGSEA. The CDR3 length is 15 residues. Trimming left V 6 bases short and J 0 bases short, with 15 bases between.

This clone has just one count. The chain has TRBV19 and TRBJ1-1, with D possibly matching TRBD1 (6 bases). The CDR3 consists of 15 residues. V gave up 3 bases and J gave up 0 bases, with 11 bases separating them. The germline CDR1 and CDR2 sequences are LNHDA and SQIVND (reference sequence). CDR3 in DNA: TGTGCCAGTAGTATCCCGACAGGACTGAACACTGAAGCTTTCTTT. This encodes CASSIPTGLNTEAFF.

This chain uses TRBV5-8 with TRBJ2-1; the D is unclear. There are 16 residues in the CDR3. Trimming pared 4 bases from V and 2 bases from J, leaving 16 bases between. Germline values: CDR1 SGHTS, CDR2 YDEGEE. The CDR3 loop reads CASSGIRTVTYNEQFF. The CDR3 DNA reads TGTGCCAGCAGCGGTATAAGAACGGTGACCTACAATGAGCAGTTCTTC.

The chain joins TRBV10-3 to TRBJ2-7; 9 bases fit TRBD1. The CDR3 covers 13 residues. V lost 10 bases, J lost 2 bases, and 6 bases stayed unmatched. Germline assignment: CDR1 ENHRY and CDR2 SYGVKD. CDR3 region: CATSDRGTYEQYV. CDR3 DNA sequence: TGTGCCACCTCGGACAGGGGAACCTACGAGCAGTACGTC.

V gene TRBV24-1 combines with J gene TRBJ1-2; maybe TRBD1 (5 bases). The CDR3 loop spans 13 amino acids. CDR1 and CDR2 (germline): KGHDR, SFDVKD. The V end was cut by 4 bases, the J end by 8 bases, with 13 bases between. CDR3 protein: CATSEPGRAGYTF. The CDR3 region has the DNA TGTGCCACCAGTGAGCCCGGCAGGGCCGGCTACACCTTC.

The chain couples TRBV5-4 to TRBJ2-2; TRBD2 aligns across 8 bases. CDR3 length equals 17 residues. Germline V gene sequence: CDR1 SGHNT, CDR2 YYREEE (reference sequence). Germline trimming cut 4 bases from V and 0 bases from J; bases unmatched to any gene: 8. The CDR3 nucleotides read TGTGCCAGCAGCCGATCCCTAGCGGGCTCGAACACCGGGGAGCTGTTTTTT. This sequence encodes CASSRSLAGSNTGELFF.

This rearrangement joins TRBV28 to TRBJ2-5; 9 bases map to TRBD2. This CDR3 contains 18 residues. V gave up 2 bases and J gave up 0 bases; unmatched junction bases: 10. Germline CDR1 is MDHEN and CDR2 is SYDVKM. The CDR3 region is CASSLAGGLAGYQETQYF. CDR3 bases: TGTGCCAGCAGTTTAGCGGGGGGGCTAGCGGGGTACCAAGAGACCCAGTACTTC. Supplemented by reference TRBV28 and TRBJ2-5, the full variable domain reads DVKVTQSSRYLVKRTGEKVFLECVQDMDHENMFWYRQDPGLGLRLIYFSYDVKMKEKGDIPEGYSVSREKKERFSLILESASTNQTSMYLCASSLAGGLAGYQETQYFGPGTRLLVL.

The chain has TRBV29-1 and TRBJ2-2; possibly TRBD2 for D (5 bases). Trimming stripped 7 bases from V and 0 bases from J, with 12 bases between. This CDR3 spans 14 amino acids. In germline, CDR1 is SQVTM, CDR2 ANQGSEA. The CDR3: CSAVTGANTGELFF. The CDR3 DNA sequence: TGCAGCGCCGTGACCGGGGCGAACACCGGGGAGCTGTTTTTT.

This sequence joins TRBV11-3 and TRBJ2-1, with no clear D. V was pared by 3 bases and J by 9 bases, with 21 bases between. The CDR3 spans 16 residues. CDR1 is SGHNT and CDR2 is YENEEA in the germline V gene. The CDR3 nucleotides are TGTGCCAGCAGCTTTACTTATGGGCCCTTGCCCGGTGAGCAGTTCTTC. As protein: CASSFTYGPLPGEQFF.

The CDR3 here is CASSEAVRANGYTF. Written as DNA, the CDR3 is TGTGCCAGCAGTGAAGCTGTCAGGGCAAATGGCTACACCTTC. V is TRBV6-1 and J is TRBJ1-2, with a weak D call TRBD1 (5 bases). Germline values: CDR1 MNHNS, CDR2 SASEGT. The CDR3 has 14 amino acids. Trimming took 0 bases from V and 6 from J, leaving 11 bases between them.

This chain connects TRBV24-1 to TRBJ2-3; a possible D gene is TRBD2 (5 bases). CDR3 length: 13 amino acids. V lost 10 bases to trimming and J lost 8 bases, with 18 bases between them. Per germline, CDR1 KGHDR and CDR2 SFDVKD. The CDR3 loop is CATSDSLTSTQYF. CDR3 nucleotides: TGTGCCACATCGGACTCTCTAACAAGTACGCAGTATTTT.

The rearrangement uses TRBV10-2 and TRBJ1-5, with D possibly matching TRBD1 (5 bases). V gave up 6 bases and J gave up 0 bases, with 12 bases separating them. This CDR3 is 15 amino acids long. Germline V gene data show CDR1 as WSHSY and CDR2 as SAAADI. In DNA, the CDR3 is TGCGCCAGCAGCGGGACTTATACTAGCAATCAGCCCCAGCATTTT. Translating gives CASSGTYTSNQPQHF.

The chain uses TRBV11-2 and TRBJ2-5; 8 nucleotides align to TRBD2. V gave up 5 bases and J gave up 2 bases; unmatched junction bases: 7. The germline V gene has CDR1 SGHAT and CDR2 FQNNGV. This CDR3 is built from 15 residues. CDR3 in amino acids: CASSITSGPQETQYF. CDR3 coding DNA: TGTGCCAGCAGCATTACTAGCGGCCCACAAGAGACCCAGTACTTC.

This clone was seen only a few times. The chain links TRBV10-3 to TRBJ1-1; 7 bases are shared with TRBD1. CDR3 size: 14 residues. Germline V gene lookup returns CDR1 ENHRY and CDR2 SYGVKD. After removal of 6 bases from V and 0 bases from J, the junction contained 4 bases not matched to a gene. The chain's CDR3 is CAIRTGILNTEAFF. The CDR3 DNA follows: TGTGCCATCAGGACAGGGATTCTGAACACTGAAGCTTTCTTT.

The gene calls are TRBV7-8 and TRBJ2-2; TRBD2 agrees at 8 bases. The CDR3 loop spans 15 amino acids. The germline CDR1 and CDR2 sequences are SGHVS and FQNEAQ. The trim removed 5 bases at V and 5 bases at J, leaving 7 bases unmatched. The CDR3 DNA sequence: TGTGCCAGCAGCCGGGGACTAGGCGTGACCGGGGAGCTGTTTTTT. Encoded protein: CASSRGLGVTGELFF.

The chain recombines TRBV10-3 with TRBJ1-5; D remains unclear. The CDR3 runs 15 residues. The V and J ends lost 2 bases and 2 bases respectively, with 10 bases between them. Germline CDR1 is ENHRY and CDR2 is SYGVKD. The CDR3 here is CAISEREKGNQPQHF. The CDR3 nucleotides are TGTGCCATCAGTGAGCGGGAAAAGGGCAATCAGCCCCAGCATTTT.

The rearrangement links TRBV2 to TRBJ1-2, with D tentatively TRBD1 (6 bases). The CDR3 contains 16 residues. V lost 0 bases and J 0 bases, leaving 11 bases between the germline ends. Looked up from germline, CDR1 is SNHLY and CDR2 is FYNNEI. The CDR3 is CASSEATTGANYGYTF. The DNA for the CDR3 is TGTGCCAGCAGTGAAGCGACGACAGGAGCTAACTATGGCTACACCTTC.